The 12 T cell receptor beta chains presented below share a single source sample, sequenced in a study of EBV T-cell therapy then PD-1 blockade in nasopharyngeal carcinoma. Sequenced by immunoSEQ multiplex PCR; TCRdb stores in-frame clones only, minus some. This sample has some 20,000 clones, with approximately 87% found just once. No antigens are known for them. Treatment given: AdE1-LMPpoly-expanded autologous EBV-specific T-cell therapy followed by anti-PD-1 nivolumab. The specimen comprised CD8+ T cells from blood, sampled around day 58 from a patient whose treatment included autologous EBV-specific T cells and nivolumab. These receptor sequences come from a man aged 35-49 years with nasopharyngeal carcinoma.

The chain links TRBV9 to TRBJ2-7; weak D call: TRBD2 (5 bases). The CDR3 sequence is 15 residues long. Germline V gene data show CDR1 as SGDLS and CDR2 as YYNGEE. V was pared by 0 bases and J by 2 bases, with 12 bases between. CDR3 region: CASSVGGNFAYEQYF. As DNA, the CDR3 is TGTGCCAGCAGCGTAGGAGGGAATTTTGCCTACGAGCAGTACTTC.

V is TRBV4-1 and J is TRBJ2-3; 15 bases map to TRBD2. The CDR3 is 17 residues long. V lost 4 bases, J lost 6 bases, and 8 bases stayed unmatched. In germline, CDR1 is MGHRA, CDR2 YSYEKL. The CDR3 nucleotides are TGCGCCAGCAGCCTTTCCGGACTAGCGGGGGGGCCCGATACGCAGTATTTT. Protein product: CASSLSGLAGGPDTQYF.

The rearrangement links TRBV11-1 to TRBJ2-2; D uncertain. V shed 5 bases and J shed 4 bases, with 8 bases lying between them. Germline values: CDR1 SGHAT, CDR2 FQDESV (reference sequence). The CDR3 has 13 amino acids. This chain's CDR3 is CASSLISTGELFF. DNA for the CDR3: TGTGCCAGCAGCCTGATATCCACCGGGGAGCTGTTTTTT.

This chain joins TRBV4-1 and TRBJ2-3; tentatively, D is TRBD1 or TRBD2 (6 bases each). Trimming took 1 base from V and 4 from J, leaving 12 bases between them. The CDR3 is 15 amino acids. The germline V gene has CDR1 MGHRA and CDR2 YSYEKL. The CDR3 reads CASSQVARGPDTQYF. CDR3 bases: TGCGCCAGCAGCCAAGTGGCCCGGGGGCCAGATACGCAGTATTTT.

The gene calls are TRBV27 and TRBJ1-4; D is uncertain. The CDR3 length is 18 residues. Germline CDR1 reads MNHEY; CDR2 reads SMNVEV (reference sequence). Trimming pared 6 bases from V and 4 bases from J, leaving 24 bases between. The CDR3 region is CASSPYGFQVEVNEKLFF. CDR3 coding DNA: TGTGCCAGCAGCCCGTACGGGTTTCAGGTAGAGGTTAATGAAAAACTGTTTTTT.

This chain uses TRBV5-1 with TRBJ1-2, with a possible D match to TRBD1 (5 bases). V was cut by 3 bases and J by 6 bases, with 21 bases left in between. The CDR3 has 16 residues. Looked up from germline, CDR1 is SGHRS and CDR2 is YFSETQ. The CDR3 sequence: CASSYQGAKKTDGYTF. The CDR3, as DNA: TGCGCCAGCAGCTACCAGGGAGCGAAGAAGACGGATGGCTACACCTTC.

This clone was seen a single time. V is TRBV5-1 and J is TRBJ2-3; 10 bases agree with TRBD2. V lost 3 bases and J lost 1; bases outside the gene matches: 8. CDR1 and CDR2 (germline): SGHRS, YFSETQ. This CDR3 has 17 amino acids. The CDR3 is CASSWGELAGRTDTQYF. DNA of the CDR3: TGCGCCAGCAGCTGGGGGGAACTAGCGGGGCGCACAGATACGCAGTATTTT.

This rearrangement joins TRBV30 to TRBJ2-5; 7 positions agree with TRBD1. V lost 3 bases to trimming and J lost 1 base; unmatched junction nucleotides: 5. The germline V gene has CDR1 GTSNPN and CDR2 SVGIG (reference sequence). The CDR3 totals 14 residues. The CDR3 nucleotides read TGTGCCTGGAGGGGGTGGGACAGCCAAGAGACCCAGTACTTC. The encoded protein is CAWRGWDSQETQYF.

As to this clone: At the DNA level, this CDR3 is encoded by other sequences in the same sample as well. J is TRBJ1-5 and V is TRBV6-5; 8 nucleotides align to TRBD1. This CDR3 contains 14 residues. CDR1 MNHEY and CDR2 SVGAGI come from the germline V gene. The junction had 5 bases not matched to a gene; V was cut back by 6 bases and J by 4 bases. The CDR3 DNA is TGTGCCAGCAGGAGGACAGGGAGAAATCAGCCCCAGCATTTT. This gives the protein CASRRTGRNQPQHF.

The CDR3 reads CASSYTGGTEAFF. CDR3 bases: TGTGCCAGCAGCTATACAGGGGGCACTGAAGCTTTCTTT. The chain uses TRBV7-2 and TRBJ1-1, with TRBD1 identical over 8 bases. Germline V gene lookup returns CDR1 SGHTA and CDR2 FQGNSA. The junction had 2 bases not matched to a gene; V was cut back by 4 bases and J by 4 bases. The CDR3 consists of 13 residues.

The chain links TRBV6-2 or TRBV6-3 to TRBJ2-3; D not certain. V dropped 6 bases and J dropped 2 bases, with 9 bases sitting between them. The CDR3 runs to 13 residues. Germline CDR1 and CDR2: MNHEY and SVGEGT. CDR3 loop: CASSSGDTDTQYF. CDR3 nucleotide sequence: TGTGCCAGCAGCAGTGGGGACACAGATACGCAGTATTTT.

The chain links TRBV4-1 to TRBJ1-2; 11 nucleotides line up with TRBD1. Germline V gene data show CDR1 as MGHRA and CDR2 as YSYEKL. This CDR3 region has 14 residues. V shed 5 bases and J 6 bases; nucleotides not matched to a gene: 5. The CDR3 region is CASSTRTGGDGYTF. In DNA, the CDR3 is TGCGCCAGCAGCACTCGGACAGGGGGCGATGGCTACACCTTC.